This TCR beta chain was observed in a study of blood T cell repertoires in COVID-19. Study at large: Sites in the United States, Italy and Spain provided acute and convalescent COVID-19 samples. PBMCs, B-cell-depleted T cells, or T cells were the source of the cDNA or gDNA that made up the material.

Germline CDR1 reads MGHRA; CDR2 reads YSYEKL. The CDR3 covers 15 residues. The V and J ends lost 5 bases and 7 bases, in that order; junction bases with no gene match: 10. Per the original methods: Amplified reference gene primers provided the basis for estimating nucleated cell counts. The repertoire was sequenced with immunoSEQ multiplex PCR; TCRdb's copy has only in-frame clones and lacks some. V, J and clone size reflect that table, while D and trimming were determined from the DNA. Of tens of thousands of clones listed, roughly 85% are singletons. This chain connects TRBV4-1 to TRBJ1-4; TRBD1 aligns across 7 bases. This clonotype was obtained from an elderly man with acute or convalescent COVID-19. Sequenced sample: peripheral blood. The CDR3 coding sequence is TGCGCCAGCAGCGGAACTCACAGGGGCGGTGAAAAACTGTTTTTT. Translating gives CASSGTHRGGEKLFF.